These 5 T cell receptor beta chains were sequenced from one sample in a study of blood T cell repertoires in COVID-19. Repertoires were generated with immunoSEQ multiplex PCR, while TCRdb's copy carries only in-frame clones and drops some. The data show under 200,000 clones, with about 88% seen just once and roughly 1% held by the top ten. Material for sequencing was peripheral blood. The receptors here all came from a man aged 40-49 years with acute or convalescent COVID-19.

The V call is TRBV5-6, the J call TRBJ1-1; no clear D gene. The V gene's germline CDR1 is SGHDT and CDR2 YYEEEE. V dropped 0 bases and J dropped 0 bases, with 15 bases sitting between them. The CDR3 length is 17 residues. The DNA for the CDR3 is TGTGCCAGCAGCTTGGAAGGAAGCGCGTTGCTGAACACTGAAGCTTTCTTT. Protein sequence: CASSLEGSALLNTEAFF.

The rearrangement joins TRBV7-8 to TRBJ1-5, with TRBD1 as a possible D gene (5 bases). V was cut by 1 base and J by 0 bases, with 13 bases left in between. This CDR3 contains 17 residues. Germline CDR1 SGHVS, CDR2 FQNEAQ. The CDR3 loop is CASSLGGVLYSNQPQHF. Written as DNA, the CDR3 is TGTGCCAGCAGCTTAGGGGGGGTTTTATATAGCAATCAGCCCCAGCATTTT.

The CDR3 here is CASSSITGTGGNEQFF. CDR3 in DNA: TGCGCCAGCAGCTCCATTACCGGGACAGGGGGCAATGAGCAGTTCTTC. The chain combines TRBV5-1 with TRBJ2-1; TRBD1 agrees at 11 bases. The V segment lost 3 bases and the J segment 6 bases; nucleotides outside the gene matches: 8. Germline V gene lookup returns CDR1 SGHRS and CDR2 YFSETQ. This CDR3 is 16 amino acids long.

The gene calls are TRBV3-1 (or the pseudogene TRBV3-2) and TRBJ1-2, with D perhaps TRBD1 (5 bases). Germline CDR1 LGHDT, CDR2 YNNKEL (reference sequence). The CDR3 runs 16 residues. Trimming stripped 0 bases from V and 5 bases from J, with 16 bases between. Here the CDR3 reads CASSQEGAGGGYGYTF. The CDR3 DNA is TGTGCCAGCAGCCAAGAAGGGGCAGGCGGAGGGTATGGCTACACCTTC.

The rearrangement joins TRBV7-2 to TRBJ1-2, with TRBD1 identical over 7 bases. The CDR3 is 14 amino acids. Germline values: CDR1 SGHTA, CDR2 FQGNSA. The ends lost 5 bases at V and 4 bases at J; junction bases unmatched: 7. The CDR3 sequence: CASSAAGGGYGYTF. The CDR3 DNA follows: TGTGCCAGCAGCGCGGCAGGGGGAGGCTATGGCTACACCTTC.